The 27 T cell receptor beta chains listed next were all sequenced from one sample in a study of shared clonotypes between healthy human individuals. The protocol was immunoSEQ multiplex PCR, while the TCRdb copy is restricted to in-frame clones and leaves out a portion. The profile shows 2 million or so clones, less than 95% of them singletons. The naive CD8 fraction comprised CD45RO-negative cells positively selected for CCR7 and excluded terminally differentiated effector memory CD45RA+ cells. Input material: naive CD8+ T cells sorted from blood. The receptors shown here come from a man in his late teens or twenties in good health.

V is TRBV27 and J is TRBJ2-7; 11 bases line up with TRBD2. V lost 2 bases and J lost 2; bases outside the gene matches: 5. The CDR3 length is 16 residues. CDR1 is MNHEY, CDR2 SMNVEV, per germline (reference sequence). This CDR3 is CASSLIGTSGTYEQYF. The CDR3 region has the DNA TGTGCCAGCAGTTTAATCGGGACTAGCGGAACCTACGAGCAGTACTTC.

This clone was seen just once. The chain couples TRBV9 to TRBJ2-4, with D possibly called TRBD1 or TRBD2 (6 bases each). The length of the CDR3 is 14 residues. The V gene lost 2 bases and the J gene lost 6 bases, with 12 bases spanning the gap. Germline CDR1 is SGDLS and CDR2 is YYNGEE. The CDR3 nucleotides read TGTGCCAGCAGCGTGGAGGGGGACTCAAACATTCAGTACTTC. It yields the protein CASSVEGDSNIQYF.

The J gene is TRBJ2-7, the V gene TRBV10-3; 9 bases fit TRBD1. With 7 bases clipped from V and 5 bases from J, the junction kept 9 bases outside the gene matches. Germline CDR1 and CDR2: ENHRY and SYGVKD. CDR3 length: 14 residues. The CDR3, as DNA: TGTGCCATCAACCGAGGGACAGGGACCCACGAGCAGTACTTC. Its protein is CAINRGTGTHEQYF.

V gene TRBV10-3 combines with J gene TRBJ1-5; 7 nucleotides agree with TRBD1. Germline values: CDR1 ENHRY, CDR2 SYGVKD. V shed 4 bases, J shed 5 bases, and the junction held 23 bases outside the gene matches. The CDR3 is made up of 20 amino acids. CDR3 DNA: TGTGCCATCAGTGCCCGCCTGGCTGGAACAGGGGAAGGCGTAGATCAGCCCCAGCATTTT. Its translation is CAISARLAGTGEGVDQPQHF.

The chain combines TRBV7-2 with TRBJ1-1; a possible D gene is TRBD1 (6 bases). The V gene's germline CDR1 is SGHTA and CDR2 FQGNSA. Trimming left V 4 bases short and J 3 bases short, with 12 bases between. The CDR3 is 14 residues long. CDR3 loop: CASSSYRVHTEAFF. The CDR3 bases are TGTGCCAGCAGCTCGTACAGGGTGCACACTGAAGCTTTCTTT.

The V call is TRBV11-2, the J call TRBJ1-6, with a tentative D call TRBD1 (5 bases). This CDR3 region has 15 residues. V lost 6 bases and J 5 bases, leaving 14 bases between the germline ends. Looked up from germline, CDR1 is SGHAT and CDR2 is FQNNGV. CDR3 residues: CASSFSGDNNSPLHF. The CDR3, as DNA: TGTGCCAGCAGTTTCTCGGGGGATAATAATTCACCCCTCCACTTT.

This chain joins TRBV30 and TRBJ1-1, with unresolved D. V was pared by 4 bases and J by 3 bases, with 21 bases between. From germline, CDR1 is GTSNPN and CDR2 SVGIG (reference sequence). The CDR3 extends over 16 amino acids. The CDR3 protein is CAWTGWTLTTDTEAFF. DNA for the CDR3: TGTGCCTGGACAGGTTGGACCCTTACAACGGACACTGAAGCTTTCTTT. The whole variable domain, filled in from reference TRBV30 and TRBJ1-1, reads SQTIHQWPATLVQPVGSPLSLECTVEGTSNPNLYWYRQAAGRGLQLLFYSVGIGQISSEVPQNLSASRPQDRQFILSSKKLLLSDSGFYLCAWTGWTLTTDTEAFFGQGTRLTVV.

About this clone: The same CDR3 also results from other DNA sequences found in this sample. J is TRBJ2-3 and V is TRBV11-2; 7 positions agree with TRBD2. The CDR3 has 15 amino acids. Unmatched junction bases numbered 1, after V lost 1 base and J lost 0 bases. Looked up from germline, CDR1 is SGHAT and CDR2 is FQNNGV. The CDR3 here is CASSLGGLSTDTQYF. CDR3 in DNA: TGTGCCAGCAGCTTAGGGGGACTAAGCACAGATACGCAGTATTTT. Full variable domain (outside the CDR3, taken from reference TRBV11-2 and TRBJ2-3): EAGVAQSPRYKIIEKRQSVAFWCNPISGHATLYWYQQILGQGPKLLIQFQNNGVVDDSQLPKDRFSAERLKGVDSTLKIQPAKLEDSAVYLCASSLGGLSTDTQYFGPGTRLTVL.

V usage is TRBV7-9 and J usage is TRBJ2-7, with D perhaps matching TRBD2 (6 bases). Deletions cut 3 bases from V and 5 bases from J, with 17 bases between. Germline CDR1 is SEHNR and CDR2 is FQNEAQ (reference sequence). This CDR3 region has 15 residues. The CDR3 coding sequence is TGTGCCAGCAGCTTGCGGGACCGGAGCGAGGACGAGCAGTACTTC. Translation: CASSLRDRSEDEQYF.

The chain joins TRBV5-1 to TRBJ1-4, with 9 bases aligning to TRBD1. The junction had 5 bases not matched to a gene; V was cut back by 4 bases and J by 7 bases. The CDR3 totals 14 residues. CDR1 SGHRS and CDR2 YFSETQ come from the germline V gene. CDR3 bases: TGCGCCAGCAGCATCCGGGACAGGGTTGAAAAACTGTTTTTT. It translates to CASSIRDRVEKLFF.

The genes are TRBV7-2 and TRBJ2-3; 11 bases are shared with TRBD2. CDR1 and CDR2 (germline): SGHTA, FQGNSA. V shed 4 bases, J shed 6 bases, and the junction held 0 bases outside the gene matches. This CDR3 is built from 13 residues. The CDR3 DNA sequence: TGTGCCAGCAGCTGGACTAGCGGGGATACGCAGTATTTT. Its translation is CASSWTSGDTQYF. Full variable domain (missing parts from reference TRBV7-2 and TRBJ2-3): GAGVSQSPSNKVTEKGKDVELRCDPISGHTALYWYRQSLGQGLEFLIYFQGNSAPDKSGLPSDRFSAERTGGSVSTLTIQRTQQEDSAVYLCASSWTSGDTQYFGPGTRLTVL.

CDR3 coding DNA: TGTGCCAGTAGTTTGGGGGTGGATCAGCCCCAGCATTTT. The encoded protein is CASSLGVDQPQHF. The chain couples TRBV19 to TRBJ1-5, with D possibly matching TRBD1 (5 bases). This CDR3 has 13 residues. Germline CDR1 and CDR2: LNHDA and SQIVND (reference sequence). Trimming took 5 bases from V and 5 from J, leaving 10 bases between them.

The chain has TRBV7-9 and TRBJ1-2; 9 nucleotides align to TRBD1. V shed 4 bases, J shed 2 bases, and the junction held 14 bases outside the gene matches. Germline CDR1 and CDR2: SEHNR and FQNEAQ (reference sequence). This CDR3 spans 18 amino acids. The CDR3 loop reads CASSSNRDRVDTNYGYTF. The CDR3 DNA follows: TGTGCCAGCAGCTCAAACCGGGACAGGGTCGACACGAACTATGGCTACACCTTC.

This chain connects TRBV5-5 to TRBJ2-7; no clear D. CDR3 size: 12 residues. From germline, CDR1 is SGHKS and CDR2 YYEKEE (reference sequence). Trimming took off 4 bases at V and 4 bases at J, with 9 bases between the two ends. Here the CDR3 DNA reads TGTGCCAGCAGCCTGAACGGATACGAGCAGTACTTC. Its protein is CASSLNGYEQYF.

This clone has just a few counts. The chain links TRBV7-9 to TRBJ1-1, with D possibly being TRBD1 (5 bases). The CDR3 length is 12 residues. The V end was cut by 11 bases, the J end by 3 bases, with 13 bases between. Germline V CDR1 and CDR2: SEHNR, FQNEAQ (reference sequence). The CDR3 coding sequence is TGTGCCGCCCAAACAGGAGACACTGAAGCTTTCTTT. Residues: CAAQTGDTEAFF.

The chain uses TRBV4-3 and TRBJ2-5, with 9 bases fitting TRBD2. Trimming cost V 0 bases and J 3 bases; bases outside gene matches: 11. CDR1 is LGHNA, CDR2 YSLEER, per germline. This CDR3 spans 18 amino acids. The CDR3 reads CASSQDTPGLANEETQYF. For the CDR3, the DNA is TGCGCCAGCAGCCAAGATACCCCCGGACTAGCGAATGAAGAGACCCAGTACTTC.

The J gene is TRBJ2-5, the V gene TRBV7-2, with D tentatively TRBD2 (5 bases). Per germline, CDR1 SGHTA and CDR2 FQGNSA. V was clipped by 0 bases and J by 2 bases, with 7 bases between them. The CDR3 is 14 residues long. CDR3 sequence reads: CASSLAGVQETQYF. CDR3 bases: TGTGCCAGCAGCTTAGCCGGGGTGCAAGAGACCCAGTACTTC. The full variable domain, its missing parts supplied by reference TRBV7-2 and TRBJ2-5, is GAGVSQSPSNKVTEKGKDVELRCDPISGHTALYWYRQSLGQGLEFLIYFQGNSAPDKSGLPSDRFSAERTGGSVSTLTIQRTQQEDSAVYLCASSLAGVQETQYFGPGTRLLVL.

This clone has just one count. The V gene is TRBV7-9, the J gene TRBJ1-6; D may be TRBD1 (5 bases). Trimming took 5 bases from V and 4 from J, leaving 15 bases between them. The CDR3 sequence is 16 residues long. Germline V CDR1 and CDR2: SEHNR, FQNEAQ (reference sequence). CDR3 amino acids: CASSPQGPGYNSPLHF. The CDR3 DNA reads TGTGCCAGCAGCCCCCAGGGTCCGGGGTATAATTCACCCCTCCACTTT.

Note on this clone: This specimen includes other DNA sequences encoding the same CDR3. The V gene is TRBV5-1, the J gene TRBJ1-5; D is perhaps TRBD1 (6 bases). The CDR3 is 15 amino acids. Trimming pared 0 bases from V and 6 bases from J, leaving 13 bases between. Germline V gene sequence: CDR1 SGHRS, CDR2 YFSETQ. The CDR3 loop is CASSLEGGLGQPQHF. The CDR3 coding sequence is TGCGCCAGCAGCTTGGAGGGGGGGCTGGGTCAGCCCCAGCATTTT.

As for this clone: Other DNA sequences from this sample encode an identical CDR3 as well. The chain is built from TRBV4-1 and TRBJ1-1; D call uncertain. This CDR3 comprises 14 residues. Trimming took 4 bases from V and 2 from J, leaving 11 bases between them. Germline values: CDR1 MGHRA, CDR2 YSYEKL. CDR3 DNA: TGCGCCAGCAGCCCCGGTGGCGGAAACACTGAAGCTTTCTTT. Translating it yields CASSPGGGNTEAFF.

The chain joins TRBV27 to TRBJ1-2; perhaps TRBD1 as D (5 bases). V lost 4 bases and J 7 bases, leaving 10 bases between the germline ends. CDR1 and CDR2 (germline): MNHEY, SMNVEV (reference sequence). CDR3 length: 12 amino acids. CDR3 nucleotides: TGTGCCAGCAGTTCCGACAGAAGTGGCTACACCTTC. This sequence encodes CASSSDRSGYTF.

The genes are TRBV4-1 and TRBJ2-7; the match to TRBD1 covers 9 bases. Germline lookup yields CDR1 MGHRA and CDR2 YSYEKL. The CDR3 length is 15 residues. J lost 5 bases, V lost 3 bases, and 8 bases had no gene match. The CDR3 loop reads CASSHGGQGVDEQYF. DNA of the CDR3: TGCGCCAGCAGCCACGGGGGACAGGGAGTCGACGAGCAGTACTTC.

This rearrangement joins TRBV27 to TRBJ2-3, with 10 bases matching TRBD1. Germline CDR1 is MNHEY and CDR2 is SMNVEV (reference sequence). V lost 5 bases to trimming and J lost 8 bases; unmatched junction nucleotides: 10. The CDR3 has 15 residues. This CDR3 is CASSHKTGGLATQYF. The DNA of the CDR3 is TGTGCCAGCAGTCACAAGACAGGGGGCCTTGCTACGCAGTATTTT.

This chain connects TRBV19 to TRBJ1-1; no firm D call. Trimming removed 1 base at V and 0 bases at J, with 9 bases between. The CDR3 consists of 15 residues. The germline V gene encodes CDR1 LNHDA and CDR2 SQIVND (reference sequence). The CDR3 DNA reads TGTGCCAGTAGTATAGGGATCCATCTGAACACTGAAGCTTTCTTT. Its translation: CASSIGIHLNTEAFF. The whole variable domain, remainder taken from reference TRBV19 and TRBJ1-1, is DGGITQSPKYLFRKEGQNVTLSCEQNLNHDAMYWYRQDPGQGLRLIYYSQIVNDFQKGDIAEGYSVSREKKESFPLTVTSAQKNPTAFYLCASSIGIHLNTEAFFGQGTRLTVV.

Worth noting for this clone: In the same sample, other DNA sequences code for this CDR3. This sequence joins TRBV6-1 and TRBJ2-7; D is ambiguous. Trimming took off 2 bases at V and 2 bases at J, with 4 bases between the two ends. The CDR3 covers 12 residues. Germline CDR1 and CDR2: MNHNS and SASEGT. The CDR3 region is CASSEPAYEQYF. CDR3 DNA: TGTGCCAGCAGTGAACCCGCCTACGAGCAGTACTTC.

J is TRBJ2-1 and V is TRBV18; D is possibly TRBD1 (6 bases). CDR3 length equals 13 residues. CDR1 and CDR2 from the germline V gene are KGHSH and LQKENI. V shed 3 bases and J shed 9 bases, with 12 bases lying between them. The CDR3 is CASSPPDSFEQFF. The CDR3 DNA reads as TGTGCCAGCTCACCTCCGGACAGTTTTGAGCAGTTCTTC.

The rearrangement uses TRBV27 and TRBJ1-5; D gene unclear. The CDR3 runs 14 residues. Trimming removed 2 bases from V and 3 bases from J, with 8 bases in between. Looked up from germline, CDR1 is MNHEY and CDR2 is SMNVEV (reference sequence). The CDR3 DNA reads TGTGCCAGCAGTTTAGGCAGGTACAATCAGCCCCAGCATTTT. This encodes CASSLGRYNQPQHF.